These 9 T cell receptor beta chains share one sample of origin, sequenced in a study of cytomegalovirus exposure and HLA in healthy donors. Researchers ran the PCR with 60 Vbeta and 13 Jbeta primers. Sequenced by immunoSEQ multiplex PCR; TCRdb stores in-frame clones only, minus some. Among 150,000 to 200,000 clones listed, around 80% were seen once. Sequencing was performed on PBMCs. Source of these receptors: a woman aged 35 to 49 in good health and CMV-seronegative.

This chain joins TRBV7-8 and TRBJ2-5; 7 bases are a match to TRBD1. The CDR3 is 16 amino acids. CDR1 and CDR2 from the germline V gene are SGHVS and FQNEAQ. The V segment lost 5 bases and the J segment 1 base; nucleotides outside the gene matches: 10. CDR3 residues: CASSPRYDRAQETQYF. Here the CDR3 DNA reads TGTGCCAGCAGCCCACGTTATGACAGGGCCCAAGAGACCCAGTACTTC.

This chain links TRBV18 with TRBJ2-7; 10 bases are a match to TRBD2. The CDR3 covers 15 residues. From germline, CDR1 is KGHSH and CDR2 LQKENI. With V trimmed by 8 bases and J by 1 base, 8 bases remained unmatched. CDR3 nucleotides: TGTGCCAGCAGCCGGACTAGCGGAGTATCCTACGAGCAGTACTTC. Its protein product is CASSRTSGVSYEQYF.

This clone was detected a few times. The chain links TRBV2 to TRBJ1-2, with unresolved D. The CDR3 contains 12 residues. The germline V gene has CDR1 SNHLY and CDR2 FYNNEI. Here the CDR3 reads CALAGSGYGYTF. CDR3 sequence (DNA): TGTGCTCTGGCGGGGAGCGGCTATGGCTACACCTTC.

In DNA, the CDR3 is TGTGCCAGTAGTATGTTTGCTAGCGGCTCCTACGAGCAGTACTTC. Amino acid sequence: CASSMFASGSYEQYF. This rearrangement joins TRBV19 to TRBJ2-7, with 7 bases identical to TRBD2. From germline, CDR1 is LNHDA and CDR2 SQIVND (reference sequence). The CDR3 is 15 residues long. After removal of 3 bases from V and 0 bases from J, the junction contained 5 bases not matched to a gene.

The rearrangement links TRBV2 to TRBJ2-5; D possibly corresponds to TRBD2 (6 bases). The CDR3 has 12 amino acids. The germline gives CDR1 SNHLY, CDR2 FYNNEI. V was cut by 4 bases and J by 8 bases, with 11 bases left in between. The CDR3 region is CASSGDSDTQYF. DNA of the CDR3: TGTGCCAGCAGTGGGGACTCGGACACCCAGTACTTC.

In this sample, this clone turned up once. The chain is built from TRBV6-1 and TRBJ2-1; D may be TRBD2 (5 bases). The CDR3 is made up of 13 amino acids. Germline values: CDR1 MNHNS, CDR2 SASEGT. V dropped 1 base and J dropped 9 bases, with 10 bases sitting between them. The CDR3 region is CASSEGRVTEQFF. The CDR3 DNA reads as TGTGCCAGCAGTGAAGGGCGGGTCACTGAGCAGTTCTTC.

The CDR3: CASSQGRENGELFF. The CDR3 nucleotides read TGTGCCAGCAGTCAGGGGCGGGAGAACGGGGAGCTGTTTTTT. The chain couples TRBV6-1 to TRBJ2-2, with D possibly matching TRBD2 (7 bases). Trimming cost V 5 bases and J 7 bases, with 14 bases left between them. The CDR3 is 14 amino acids. Germline V gene data show CDR1 as MNHNS and CDR2 as SASEGT.

The genes are TRBV12-5 and TRBJ1-1; D unclear. The ends were cut back, 1 base at V and 4 bases at J, with 13 bases in the middle. The germline CDR1 and CDR2 sequences are LGHNT and FRNRAP. The CDR3 runs 15 residues. The CDR3 loop is CASGLGASISTEAFF. For the CDR3, the DNA is TGTGCTAGTGGTTTGGGGGCCAGCATCTCCACTGAAGCTTTCTTT. Together with reference TRBV12-5 and TRBJ1-1, the CDR3 gives the full variable domain: DARVTQTPRHKVTEMGQEVTMRCQPILGHNTVFWYRQTMMQGLELLAYFRNRAPLDDSGMPKDRFSAEMPDATLATLKIQPSEPRDSAVYFCASGLGASISTEAFFGQGTRLTVV.

The chain employs TRBV2 and TRBJ1-2; TRBD1 aligns across 8 bases. There are 15 residues in the CDR3. Per germline, CDR1 SNHLY and CDR2 FYNNEI. Trimming took 9 bases from V and 6 from J; bases not matched to a gene: 15. Here the CDR3 reads CAREVKVQGADGYTF. DNA for the CDR3: TGTGCCAGAGAAGTGAAAGTCCAGGGGGCGGATGGCTACACCTTC.